The rows below give T cell receptor beta chains drawn from one sample of a study of PD-L1 blockade in urothelial cancer. The table came from immunoSEQ multiplex PCR; TCRdb's copy has only in-frame clones and leaves some out. The repertoire includes approximately 28,000 clones, around 84% of them detected once, and 2.5% to 3% sits in the top ten. The material was PBMCs, obtained around atezolizumab (anti-PD-L1) treatment. These receptors were obtained from a man between 65 and 85 years old with urothelial cancer. CDR3s include the opening cysteine and the closing phenylalanine or tryptophan. D genes are given only for firm matches. Size is stated for part of the rows, as once, few or many counts, or as a class when the clone is expanded.

clone size,D gene,J gene,V gene,CDR3 DNA,CDR3 protein
-,TRBD1,TRBJ1-6,TRBV4-3,TGCGCCAGCAGCCAAGATGGACAGGGAGGCTCCTATAATTCACCCCTCCACTTT,CASSQDGQGGSYNSPLHF
once,TRBD1,TRBJ2-7,TRBV7-9,TGTGCCAGCAGCTTAGGTAACAGGGGTTTCGAGCAGTACTTC,CASSLGNRGFEQYF
-,-,TRBJ2-3,TRBV6-1,TGTGCCAGCAGTGAAACTTTGATAGATACGCAGTATTTT,CASSETLIDTQYF
-,TRBD1,TRBJ2-1,TRBV2,TGTGCCAGCAGGGTAGGACAGGCGCTCTACAATGAGCAGTTCTTC,CASRVGQALYNEQFF
-,-,TRBJ2-1,TRBV19,TGTGCCAGTAGCGCCACCTCCACGTGGAGGGGCCCTTTGAACAATGAGCAGTTCTTC,CASSATSTWRGPLNNEQFF
-,-,TRBJ1-1,TRBV29-1,TGCAGCGCCGGGGAGGCTGAAGCTTTCTTT,CSAGEAEAFF
-,TRBD1,TRBJ2-1,TRBV7-6,TGTGCCAGCAGCTCAGGAAGGGGGCCCTACAATGAGCAGTTCTTC,CASSSGRGPYNEQFF
-,-,TRBJ1-1,TRBV5-1,TGCGCCAGCAGCACCGGACAGAGGAACACTGAAGCTTTCTTT,CASSTGQRNTEAFF
-,TRBD1,TRBJ1-1,TRBV29-1,TGCAGCGTTGGGACAGGGACGGACACTGAAGCTTTCTTT,CSVGTGTDTEAFF
-,-,TRBJ1-6,TRBV9,TGTGCCAGCAGCGTACAGGGGAGGGATTCACCCCTCCACTTT,CASSVQGRDSPLHF
-,TRBD2,TRBJ2-5,TRBV4-1,TGCGCCAGCAGCCAAGAGGAGTCTGCGGGAGCCTCAGAGACCCAGTACTTC,CASSQEESAGASETQYF
-,TRBD1,TRBJ1-2,TRBV30,TGTGCCTGGAGCATAGTACACAGGGGGAATGGCTACACCTTC,CAWSIVHRGNGYTF
-,-,TRBJ2-1,TRBV5-6,TGTGCCAGCAGCCTCTGGGGCAGACGTACTGAGCAGTTCTTC,CASSLWGRRTEQFF
-,-,TRBJ2-7,TRBV2,TGTGCCAGCAGTGAAGAAATTAAGGGGATGGGCTACGAGCAGTACTTC,CASSEEIKGMGYEQYF
-,-,TRBJ1-1,TRBV29-1,TGCAGCGGACTACAGGGAATTAACACTGAAGCTTTCTTT,CSGLQGINTEAFF
-,TRBD2,TRBJ2-3,TRBV30,TGTGCCTGGAGTACGGCGGGGGGTGTCCTCGATACGCAGTATTTT,CAWSTAGGVLDTQYF
-,-,TRBJ2-1,TRBV5-6,TGTGCCAGCAGCTTACAGGGTTTTGGTGAGCAGTTCTTC,CASSLQGFGEQFF
-,TRBD1,TRBJ2-3,TRBV29-1,TGCAGCTACCACCCGGGGCAGGGGGCGGATACGCAGTATTTT,CSYHPGQGADTQYF
-,TRBD2,TRBJ2-1,TRBV23-1,TGCGCCAGCAGTCGACTAGCGGGTCCTTCTTCCTACAATGAGCAGTTCTTC,CASSRLAGPSSYNEQFF
-,-,TRBJ1-1,TRBV29-1,TGCAGCGTTAAGGACAAGTCCCTAACTGAAGCTTTCTTT,CSVKDKSLTEAFF
-,-,TRBJ2-1,TRBV5-5,TGTGCCAGCAACCTTATTTCCGCTAGTGGGTATCTAAATGAGCAGTTCTTC,CASNLISASGYLNEQFF
-,TRBD1,TRBJ2-3,TRBV28,TGTGCCAGCAGTTTATGGGGGACAGGAAAGAGCACAGATACGCAGTATTTT,CASSLWGTGKSTDTQYF
-,-,TRBJ2-2,TRBV6-4,TGTGCCAGCAGTATCGAGTCGGACACCGGGGAGCTGTTTTTT,CASSIESDTGELFF
few,TRBD2,TRBJ2-7,TRBV30,TGTGCCTGGAGTGAGGGACTAGCATACGAGCAGTACTTC,CAWSEGLAYEQYF
-,-,TRBJ1-1,TRBV5-1,TGCGCCAGCAGCCCCAGTACGCGGGGGCCGGACACTGAAGCTTTCTTT,CASSPSTRGPDTEAFF
-,TRBD1,TRBJ1-2,TRBV28,TGTGCCAGCAGTTCCCCTGACAGGGGAGTCTATGGCTACACCTTC,CASSSPDRGVYGYTF
-,TRBD1,TRBJ2-2,TRBV29-1,TGCAGCGTTACCACAGGGGACGCCGGGGAGCTGTTTTTT,CSVTTGDAGELFF
-,TRBD1,TRBJ1-2,TRBV14,TGTGCCAGCAGGGGGACAGGGGAGAACTATGGCTACACCTTC,CASRGTGENYGYTF
-,TRBD1,TRBJ1-1,TRBV4-1,TGCGCCAGCAGCCAATACAGGGGGGTCGGGTTAGAAGCTTTCTTT,CASSQYRGVGLEAFF
-,TRBD1,TRBJ1-1,TRBV9,TGTGCCAGCAGCGCGAACCGGGACAGGGTCGGGGGCGATGGAGCTTTCTTT,CASSANRDRVGGDGAFF
once,-,TRBJ1-1,TRBV6-5,TGTGCCAGCACCTACTCCAGGGACACCTCGAACACTGAAGCTTTCTTT,CASTYSRDTSNTEAFF
-,-,TRBJ1-1,TRBV7-9,TGTGCCAGCAGCCTAGACAGTGGCACTGAAGCTTTCTTT,CASSLDSGTEAFF
-,-,TRBJ2-2,TRBV29-1,TGCAGCGTTGAAGGAAAACGAGGTCGGGGTTACGGGGAGCTGTTTTTT,CSVEGKRGRGYGELFF
-,-,TRBJ2-7,TRBV7-9,TGTGCCAGCAGTTTCTATACGACAGGCGTCTACGAGCAGTACTTC,CASSFYTTGVYEQYF
-,TRBD2,TRBJ2-2,TRBV7-9,TGTGCCAGCAGCTTTCGGCGGGGGGGTAGCACCGGGGAGCTGTTTTTT,CASSFRRGGSTGELFF
-,TRBD2,TRBJ2-2,TRBV7-8,TGTGCCAGCAGCCCTAGGTCTAGCGGGAGAGGCACCGGGGAGCTGTTTTTT,CASSPRSSGRGTGELFF
-,-,TRBJ1-5,TRBV6-5,TGTGCCAGCAGCGTCCAGTGGGGGGGCAATCAGCCCCAGCATTTT,CASSVQWGGNQPQHF
-,TRBD1,TRBJ2-1,TRBV5-1,TGCGCCAGCAGCGGGGGACAGGGTGACCACAATGAGCAGTTCTTC,CASSGGQGDHNEQFF
-,TRBD1,TRBJ1-5,TRBV7-9,TGTGCCAGCAGTCGAGACGAGTTGGGACAGGGATATCAGCCCCAGCATTTT,CASSRDELGQGYQPQHF
few,TRBD2,TRBJ2-7,TRBV5-1,TGCGCCAGCAATGGGGGGGAGCAAGAGCAGTACTTC,CASNGGEQEQYF
-,TRBD2,TRBJ2-7,TRBV7-8,TGTGCCAGCAGTCTTAAGGGGGGGACTAGCGACACCTACGAGCAGTACTTC,CASSLKGGTSDTYEQYF
medium-sized,TRBD1,TRBJ2-7,TRBV7-9,TGTGCCAGTACGGACAGGGTGTGGTACGAGCAGTACTTC,CASTDRVWYEQYF
-,-,TRBJ1-1,TRBV4-1,TGCGCCAGCAGCCACGGTCGATCGGACACTGAAGCTTTCTTT,CASSHGRSDTEAFF
-,-,TRBJ1-2,TRBV5-6,TGTGCCAGCAGCTTGTTTGCAGGGGCCACTAACTATGGCTACACCTTC,CASSLFAGATNYGYTF
once,-,TRBJ1-5,TRBV30,TGTGCCTGGAGTGCCCAAGCAGGGAACAATCAGCCCCAGCATTTT,CAWSAQAGNNQPQHF
-,TRBD1,TRBJ1-2,TRBV7-3,TGTGCCAGCAGCCCCGGGACAGGGACCTATGGCTACACCTTC,CASSPGTGTYGYTF
-,-,TRBJ2-7,TRBV4-1,TGCGCCAGCGAGGGGGAACTGGGCGAGCAGTACTTC,CASEGELGEQYF
-,-,TRBJ1-2,TRBV5-4,TGTGCCAGCAGCAAGGGGACTGACTATGGCTACACCTTC,CASSKGTDYGYTF
-,-,TRBJ1-2,TRBV2,TGTGCCAGCAGGGCGAGACGGGAGCTAGGGTATGGCTACACCTTC,CASRARRELGYGYTF
-,-,TRBJ1-1,TRBV7-3,TGTGCCAGCAGCCTAAGGGGGGGAACTGAAGCTTTCTTT,CASSLRGGTEAFF
few,-,TRBJ2-6,TRBV5-4,TGTGCCAGCAGCTTAGAGTCTGGGGCCAACGTCCTGACTTTC,CASSLESGANVLTF
-,-,TRBJ2-1,TRBV5-1,TGCGCCAGCAGCTTGGTGGCGGGAGTCCAGGGGGAGCAGTTCTTC,CASSLVAGVQGEQFF
-,-,TRBJ2-6,TRBV19,TGTGCCAGCGACGGGGGTACTGGGGCCAACGTCCTGACTTTC,CASDGGTGANVLTF
-,-,TRBJ1-4,TRBV14,TGTGCCAGCAGCCCCCCGGGGGGACGGATGTCTAGTAAACTGTTTTTT,CASSPPGGRMSSKLFF